This TCR beta chain was sequenced during a study of blood T cell repertoires in COVID-19. Overall study context: Researchers got acute and convalescent COVID-19 samples from the United States, Italy and Spain. T cells, B-cell-depleted T cells, or PBMCs supplied cDNA or gDNA.

This CDR3 has 13 amino acids. V lost 5 bases, J lost 8 bases, and 13 bases lay in between. CDR1 is LNHNV and CDR2 is YYDKDF in the germline V gene (reference sequence). The data were produced by immunoSEQ multiplex PCR, yet TCRdb's version contains in-frame clones alone and is incomplete. The sample has some 260,000 clones, about 80% seen once. Enrolled through a virtual design, the participants were between 18 and 89 years of age and came from 24 US areas. Sequencing was done on a sample of PBMCs or T cells enriched from blood (not recorded which). The sequence was obtained from a man aged 30 to 45 with acute COVID-19. This chain uses TRBV15 with TRBJ1-5; the D gene is possibly TRBD1 (6 bases). The CDR3 DNA sequence: TGTGCCACCAGCCGAGGGGGGGGCAAGCCCCAGCATTTT. This gives the protein CATSRGGGKPQHF.